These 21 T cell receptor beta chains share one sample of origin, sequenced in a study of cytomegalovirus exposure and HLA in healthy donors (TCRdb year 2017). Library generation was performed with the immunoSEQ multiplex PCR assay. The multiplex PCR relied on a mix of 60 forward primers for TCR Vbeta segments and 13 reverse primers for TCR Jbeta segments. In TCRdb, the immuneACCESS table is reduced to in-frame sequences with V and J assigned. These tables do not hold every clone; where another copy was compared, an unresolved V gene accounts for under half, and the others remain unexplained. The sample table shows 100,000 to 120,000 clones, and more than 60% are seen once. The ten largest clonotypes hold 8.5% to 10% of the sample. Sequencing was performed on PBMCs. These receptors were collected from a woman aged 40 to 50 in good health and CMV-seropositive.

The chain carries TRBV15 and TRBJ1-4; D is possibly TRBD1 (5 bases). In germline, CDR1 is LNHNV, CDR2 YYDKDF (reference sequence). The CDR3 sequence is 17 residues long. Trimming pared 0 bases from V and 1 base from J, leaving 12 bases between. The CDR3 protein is CATSRESRGLTNEKLFF. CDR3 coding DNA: TGTGCCACCAGCAGAGAGTCTAGGGGTTTAACTAATGAAAAACTGTTTTTT.

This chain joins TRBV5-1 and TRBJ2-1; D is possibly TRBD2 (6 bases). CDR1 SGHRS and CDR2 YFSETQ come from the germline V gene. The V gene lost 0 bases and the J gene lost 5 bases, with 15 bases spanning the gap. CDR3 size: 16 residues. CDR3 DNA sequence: TGCGCCAGCAGCTTGGGTGCGGGATTCTTTGACAATGAGCAGTTCTTC. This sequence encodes CASSLGAGFFDNEQFF.

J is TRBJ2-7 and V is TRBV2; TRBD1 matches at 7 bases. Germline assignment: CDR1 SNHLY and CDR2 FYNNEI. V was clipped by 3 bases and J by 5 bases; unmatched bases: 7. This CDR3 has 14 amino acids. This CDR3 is CASSDNRGVDEQYF. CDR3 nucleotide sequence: TGTGCCAGCAGTGACAACAGGGGCGTCGACGAGCAGTACTTC.

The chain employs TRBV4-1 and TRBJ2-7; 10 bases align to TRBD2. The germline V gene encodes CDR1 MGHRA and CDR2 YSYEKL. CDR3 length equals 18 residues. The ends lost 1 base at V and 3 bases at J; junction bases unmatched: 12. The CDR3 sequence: CASSQVILGLARFYEQYF. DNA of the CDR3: TGCGCCAGCAGCCAAGTCATCTTGGGACTAGCGAGGTTCTACGAGCAGTACTTC.

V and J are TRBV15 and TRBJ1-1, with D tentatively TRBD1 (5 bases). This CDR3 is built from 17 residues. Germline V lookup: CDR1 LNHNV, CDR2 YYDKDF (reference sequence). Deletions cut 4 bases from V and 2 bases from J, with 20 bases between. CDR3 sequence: CATSKPGLAGINTEAFF. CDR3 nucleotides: TGTGCCACCAGCAAGCCTGGTTTGGCAGGGATTAACACTGAAGCTTTCTTT.

The chain's CDR3 is CASSVTGANVLTF. The CDR3, as DNA: TGTGCCAGCAGTGTTACTGGGGCCAACGTCCTGACTTTC. The chain carries TRBV25-1 and TRBJ2-6; D not certain. The V gene's germline CDR1 is MGHDK and CDR2 SYGVNS. This CDR3 is 13 amino acids long. V was trimmed by 4 bases and J by 2 bases, leaving 3 bases between them. The full variable domain, rest sourced from reference TRBV25-1 and TRBJ2-6, is EADIYQTPRYLVIGTGKKITLECSQTMGHDKMYWYQQDPGMELHLIHYSYGVNSTEKGDLSSESTVSRIRTEHFPLTLESARPSHTSQYLCASSVTGANVLTFGAGSRLTVL.

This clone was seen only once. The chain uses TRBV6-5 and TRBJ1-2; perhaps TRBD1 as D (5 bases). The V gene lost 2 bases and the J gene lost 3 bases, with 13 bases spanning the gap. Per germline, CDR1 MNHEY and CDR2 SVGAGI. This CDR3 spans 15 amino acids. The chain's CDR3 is CASSYEQDIYYGYTF. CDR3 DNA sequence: TGTGCCAGCAGTTACGAACAGGACATATACTATGGCTACACCTTC.

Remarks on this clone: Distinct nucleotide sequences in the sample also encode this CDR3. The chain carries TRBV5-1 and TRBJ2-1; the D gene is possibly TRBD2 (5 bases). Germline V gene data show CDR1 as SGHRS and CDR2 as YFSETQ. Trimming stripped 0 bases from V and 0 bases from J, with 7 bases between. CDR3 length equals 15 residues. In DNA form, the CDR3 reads TGCGCCAGCAGCTTGGGAGCGGTCTCCTACAATGAGCAGTTCTTC. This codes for CASSLGAVSYNEQFF.

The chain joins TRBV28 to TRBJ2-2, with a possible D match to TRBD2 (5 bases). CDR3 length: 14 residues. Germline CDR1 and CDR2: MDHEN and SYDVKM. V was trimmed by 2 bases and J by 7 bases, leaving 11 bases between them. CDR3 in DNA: TGTGCCAGCAGTTTACGGCCGGGGATCGGGGAGCTGTTTTTT. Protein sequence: CASSLRPGIGELFF.

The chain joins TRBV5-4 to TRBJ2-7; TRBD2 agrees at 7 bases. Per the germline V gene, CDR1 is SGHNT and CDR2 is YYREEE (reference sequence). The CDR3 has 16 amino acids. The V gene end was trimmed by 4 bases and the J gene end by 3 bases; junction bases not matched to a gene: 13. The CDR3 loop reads CASSRREGGTYYEQYF. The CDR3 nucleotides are TGTGCCAGCAGCCGCAGGGAGGGAGGGACTTACTACGAGCAGTACTTC.

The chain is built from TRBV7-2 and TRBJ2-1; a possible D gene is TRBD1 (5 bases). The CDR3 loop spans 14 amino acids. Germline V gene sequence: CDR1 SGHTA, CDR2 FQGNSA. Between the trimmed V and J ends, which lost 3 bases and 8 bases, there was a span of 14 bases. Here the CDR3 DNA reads TGTGCCAGCAGCTTTTCTTTGACAGTCGATGAGCAGTTCTTC. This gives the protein CASSFSLTVDEQFF.

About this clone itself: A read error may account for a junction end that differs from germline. The CDR3 coding sequence is TGTGCCAGCAGAGACCCGTGGTTACGGGTCCGGTTAATCTTT. Encoded protein: CASRDPWLRVRLIF. The gene calls are TRBV6-1 and TRBJ1-1; D call uncertain. This CDR3 comprises 14 residues. CDR1 and CDR2 (germline): MNHNS, SASEGT.

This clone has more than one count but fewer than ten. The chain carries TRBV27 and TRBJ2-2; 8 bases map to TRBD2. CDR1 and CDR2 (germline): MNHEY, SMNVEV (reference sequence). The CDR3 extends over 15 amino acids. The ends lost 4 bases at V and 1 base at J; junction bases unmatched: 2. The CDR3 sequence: CASSYSGENTGELFF. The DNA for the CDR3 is TGTGCCAGCAGTTATAGCGGGGAGAACACCGGGGAGCTGTTTTTT.

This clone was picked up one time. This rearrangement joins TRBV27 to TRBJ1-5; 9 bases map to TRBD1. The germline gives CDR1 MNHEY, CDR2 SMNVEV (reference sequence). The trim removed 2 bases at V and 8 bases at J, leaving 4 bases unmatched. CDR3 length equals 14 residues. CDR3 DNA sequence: TGTGCCAGCAGTTTAGGACAGGGGTATGAGCCCCAGCATTTT. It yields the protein CASSLGQGYEPQHF.

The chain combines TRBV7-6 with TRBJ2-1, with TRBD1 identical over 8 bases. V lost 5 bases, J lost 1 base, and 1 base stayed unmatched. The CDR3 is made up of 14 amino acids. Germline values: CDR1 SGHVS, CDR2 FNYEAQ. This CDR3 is CASSRQGSYNEQFF. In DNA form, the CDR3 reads TGTGCCAGCAGCCGACAGGGGTCCTACAATGAGCAGTTCTTC.

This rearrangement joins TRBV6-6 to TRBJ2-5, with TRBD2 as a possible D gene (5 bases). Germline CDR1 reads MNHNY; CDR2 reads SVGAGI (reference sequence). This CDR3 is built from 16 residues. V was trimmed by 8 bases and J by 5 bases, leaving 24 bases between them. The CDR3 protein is CASHFMPSTIAETQYF. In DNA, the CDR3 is TGTGCCAGCCATTTTATGCCGAGTACAATAGCGGAGACCCAGTACTTC.

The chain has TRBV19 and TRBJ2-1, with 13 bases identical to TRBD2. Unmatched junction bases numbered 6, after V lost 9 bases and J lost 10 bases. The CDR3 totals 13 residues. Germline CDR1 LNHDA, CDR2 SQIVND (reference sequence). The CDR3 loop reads CASKTSGGVEQFF. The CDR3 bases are TGTGCCAGCAAAACTAGCGGGGGGGTGGAGCAGTTCTTC.

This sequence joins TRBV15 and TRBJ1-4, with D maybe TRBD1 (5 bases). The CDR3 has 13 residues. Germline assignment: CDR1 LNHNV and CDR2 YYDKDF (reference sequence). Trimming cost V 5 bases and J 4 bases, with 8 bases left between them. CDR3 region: CATSGAINEKLFF. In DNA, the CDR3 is TGTGCCACCAGCGGGGCGATTAATGAAAAACTGTTTTTT.

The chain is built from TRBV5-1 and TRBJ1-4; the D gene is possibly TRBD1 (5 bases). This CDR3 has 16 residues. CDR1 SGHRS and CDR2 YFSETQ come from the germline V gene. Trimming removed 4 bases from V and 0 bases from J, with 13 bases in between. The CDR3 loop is CASSPGVQATNEKLFF. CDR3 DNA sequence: TGCGCCAGCAGCCCGGGGGTACAGGCAACTAATGAAAAACTGTTTTTT.

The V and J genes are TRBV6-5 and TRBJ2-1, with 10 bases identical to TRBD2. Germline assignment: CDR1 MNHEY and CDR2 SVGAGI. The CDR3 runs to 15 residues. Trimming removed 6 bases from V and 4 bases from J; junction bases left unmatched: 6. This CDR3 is CASSSGGDPYNEQFF. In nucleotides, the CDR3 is TGTGCCAGCAGCAGCGGGGGGGACCCTTACAATGAGCAGTTCTTC.

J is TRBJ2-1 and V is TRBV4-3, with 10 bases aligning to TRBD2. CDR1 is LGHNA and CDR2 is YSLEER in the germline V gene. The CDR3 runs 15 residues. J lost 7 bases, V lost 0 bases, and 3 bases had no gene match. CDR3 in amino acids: CASSQDSGGWNEQFF. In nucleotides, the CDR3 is TGCGCCAGCAGCCAAGATAGCGGGGGGTGGAATGAGCAGTTCTTC.